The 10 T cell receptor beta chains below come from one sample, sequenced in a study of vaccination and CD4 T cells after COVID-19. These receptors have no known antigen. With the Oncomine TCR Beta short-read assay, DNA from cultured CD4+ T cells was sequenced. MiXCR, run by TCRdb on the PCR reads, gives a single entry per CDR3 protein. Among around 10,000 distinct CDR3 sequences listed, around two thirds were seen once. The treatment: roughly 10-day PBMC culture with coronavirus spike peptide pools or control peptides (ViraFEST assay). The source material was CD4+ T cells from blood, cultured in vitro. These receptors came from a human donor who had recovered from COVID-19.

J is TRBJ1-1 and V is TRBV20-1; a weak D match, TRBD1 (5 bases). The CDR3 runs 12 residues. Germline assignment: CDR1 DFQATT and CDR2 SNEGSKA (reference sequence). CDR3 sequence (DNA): TGCAGCGCAGGGAAAATGAACACTGAAGCTTTCTTT. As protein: CSAGKMNTEAFF.

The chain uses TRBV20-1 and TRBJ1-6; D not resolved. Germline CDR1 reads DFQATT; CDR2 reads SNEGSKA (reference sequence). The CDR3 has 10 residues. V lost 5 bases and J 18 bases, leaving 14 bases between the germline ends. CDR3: CSAEGGRPHF. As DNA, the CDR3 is TGCAGTGCTGAGGGCGGCAGGCCCCACTTT.

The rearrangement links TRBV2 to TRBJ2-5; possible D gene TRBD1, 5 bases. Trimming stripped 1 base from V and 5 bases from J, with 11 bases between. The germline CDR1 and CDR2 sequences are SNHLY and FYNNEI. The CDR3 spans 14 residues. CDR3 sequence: CASSEEQVGETQYF. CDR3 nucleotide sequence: TGTGCCAGCAGTGAAGAACAGGTGGGCGAGACCCAGTACTTC.

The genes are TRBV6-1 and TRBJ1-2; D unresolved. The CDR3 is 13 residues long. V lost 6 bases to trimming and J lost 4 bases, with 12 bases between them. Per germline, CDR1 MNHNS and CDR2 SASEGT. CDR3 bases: TGTGCCAGCAGCCCCCGGTCCTCCTATGGCTACACCTTC. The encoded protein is CASSPRSSYGYTF.

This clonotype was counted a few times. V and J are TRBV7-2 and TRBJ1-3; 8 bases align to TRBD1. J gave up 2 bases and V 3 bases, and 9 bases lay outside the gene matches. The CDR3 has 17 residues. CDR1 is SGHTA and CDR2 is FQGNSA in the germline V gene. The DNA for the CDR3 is TGTGCCAGCAGCTTCCGCCTCATACAGGGGGCTGGAAACACCATATATTTT. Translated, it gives CASSFRLIQGAGNTIYF.

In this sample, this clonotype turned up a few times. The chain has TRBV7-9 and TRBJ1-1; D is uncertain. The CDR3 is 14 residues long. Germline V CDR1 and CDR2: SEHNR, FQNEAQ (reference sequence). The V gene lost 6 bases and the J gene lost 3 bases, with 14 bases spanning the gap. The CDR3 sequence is CASSPGTTYTEAFF. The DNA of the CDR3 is TGTGCCAGCAGTCCCGGCACCACCTACACTGAAGCTTTCTTT.

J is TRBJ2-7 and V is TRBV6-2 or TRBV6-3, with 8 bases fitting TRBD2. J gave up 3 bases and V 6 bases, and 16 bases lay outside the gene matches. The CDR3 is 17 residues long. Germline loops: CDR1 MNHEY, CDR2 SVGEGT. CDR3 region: CASSLSGTRSLLYEQYF. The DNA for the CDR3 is TGTGCCAGCAGCCTTTCCGGGACTAGAAGTCTACTCTACGAGCAGTACTTC.

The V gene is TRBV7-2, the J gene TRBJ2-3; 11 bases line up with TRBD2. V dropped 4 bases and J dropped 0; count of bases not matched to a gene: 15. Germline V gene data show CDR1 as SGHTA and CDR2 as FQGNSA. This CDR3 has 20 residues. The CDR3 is CASSSLAPRLAGTSTDTQYF. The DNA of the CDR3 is TGTGCCAGCAGCTCACTAGCCCCCCGACTAGCGGGAACTAGCACAGATACGCAGTATTTT.

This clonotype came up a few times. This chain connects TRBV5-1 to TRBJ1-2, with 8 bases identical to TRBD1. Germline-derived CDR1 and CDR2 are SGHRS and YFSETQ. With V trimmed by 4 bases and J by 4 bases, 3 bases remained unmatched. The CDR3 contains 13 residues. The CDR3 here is CASSMGQAYGYTF. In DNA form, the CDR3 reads TGCGCCAGCAGCATGGGACAGGCCTATGGCTACACCTTC.

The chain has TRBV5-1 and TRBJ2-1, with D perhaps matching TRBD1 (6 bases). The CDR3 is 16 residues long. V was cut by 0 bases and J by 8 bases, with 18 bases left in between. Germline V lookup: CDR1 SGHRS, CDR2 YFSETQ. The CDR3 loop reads CASSLAYSGGLDEQFF. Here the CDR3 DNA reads TGCGCCAGCAGCTTGGCCTACAGTGGGGGCCTGGATGAGCAGTTCTTC.